This T cell receptor beta chain is drawn from a study of blood T cell repertoires in COVID-19. CDR1 is SGHAT and CDR2 is FQNNGV in the germline V gene. This CDR3 has 11 amino acids. The V gene lost 3 bases and the J gene lost 8 bases, with 7 bases spanning the gap. Profiling relied on immunoSEQ multiplex PCR, and the TCRdb table lists in-frame clones only, not all of them. The table lists some 500,000 clones, around 89% of them singletons, with about 2% in the top ten. This clone was observed a few times. The TCR comes from a woman between 35 and 50 years old who had recovered from COVID-19. The sequenced material came from PBMCs or T cells enriched from blood (not recorded which). The rearrangement joins TRBV11-2 to TRBJ1-1; D perhaps matches TRBD1 (5 bases). For the CDR3, the DNA is TGTGCCAGCAGCTTGAACAGGGAAGCTTTCTTT. Protein product: CASSLNREAFF.